The 2 T cell receptor beta chains listed next were all sequenced from one sample in a study of T cell responses to AZD1222 COVID-19 vaccine. Produced via immunoSEQ multiplex PCR; TCRdb's table is partial and in-frame only. The table has 80,000 to 130,000 clones, more than 75% seen once; the top ten hold under 4%. This sample comprised peripheral blood, obtained on day 0 of AZD1222 vaccination. Every receptor here comes from an adult in good health.

J is TRBJ1-2 and V is TRBV30, with 7 positions matching TRBD1. Germline lookup yields CDR1 GTSNPN and CDR2 SVGIG (reference sequence). The junction had 20 bases not matched to a gene; V was cut back by 5 bases and J by 8 bases. The CDR3 spans 16 residues. CDR3 loop: CAWPPGNPQGVYGYTF. The CDR3 DNA sequence: TGTGCCTGGCCCCCTGGGAACCCTCAGGGGGTTTACGGCTACACCTTC. Full variable domain (outside the CDR3, taken from reference TRBV30 and TRBJ1-2): SQTIHQWPATLVQPVGSPLSLECTVEGTSNPNLYWYRQAAGRGLQLLFYSVGIGQISSEVPQNLSASRPQDRQFILSSKKLLLSDSGFYLCAWPPGNPQGVYGYTFGSGTRLTVV.

This rearrangement joins TRBV18 to TRBJ1-1, with 8 positions matching TRBD1. This CDR3 spans 15 amino acids. The germline V gene encodes CDR1 KGHSH and CDR2 LQKENI. V shed 3 bases, J shed 3 bases, and the junction held 6 bases outside the gene matches. The CDR3 nucleotides read TGTGCCAGCTCACCCCGGACAGGGCTGGACACTGAAGCTTTCTTT. It codes for CASSPRTGLDTEAFF.